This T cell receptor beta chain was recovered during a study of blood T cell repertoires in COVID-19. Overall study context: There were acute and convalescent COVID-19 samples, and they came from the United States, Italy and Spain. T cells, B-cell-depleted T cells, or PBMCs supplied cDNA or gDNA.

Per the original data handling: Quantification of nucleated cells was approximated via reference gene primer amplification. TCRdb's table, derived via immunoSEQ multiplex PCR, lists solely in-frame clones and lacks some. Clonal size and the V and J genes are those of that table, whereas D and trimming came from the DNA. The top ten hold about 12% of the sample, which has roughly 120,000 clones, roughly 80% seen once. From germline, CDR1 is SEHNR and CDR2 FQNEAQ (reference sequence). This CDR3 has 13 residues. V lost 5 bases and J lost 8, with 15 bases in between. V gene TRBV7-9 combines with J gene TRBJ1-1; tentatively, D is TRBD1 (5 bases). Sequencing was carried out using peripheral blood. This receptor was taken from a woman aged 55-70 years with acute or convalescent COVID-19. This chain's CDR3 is CASSRPGQGEAFF. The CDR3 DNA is TGTGCCAGCAGCCGACCAGGGCAGGGAGAAGCTTTCTTT.